This T cell receptor (beta chain) comes out of a study of CD8 T cells in Susac syndrome. Healthy donors formed controls matched for age and sex. An amount of RNA that ranged from about 0.45 to 1 ug was reverse transcribed with random hexamers. The amplification used immunoSEQ multiplex PCR on TCR beta CDR3; it spanned 54 Vbeta and 13 Jbeta. TCRdb recomputed calls from the immunoSEQ multiplex PCR reads with MiXCR, one row per CDR3 protein. Of tens of thousands of distinct CDR3 sequences in the sample, more than 80% were seen once. The CDR3 spans 16 residues. Germline CDR1 is MNHEY and CDR2 is SVGAGI. Trimming removed 2 bases from V and 2 bases from J; junction bases left unmatched: 3.

This chain joins TRBV6-5 and TRBJ2-1; TRBD2 aligns across 10 bases. This receptor was obtained from a human donor in good health. The sequenced sample was CD8+ T cells from PBMCs. CDR3 residues: CASSYVSGGPYNEQFF. CDR3 nucleotide sequence: TGTGCCAGCAGTTACGTTAGCGGGGGGCCCTACAATGAGCAGTTCTTC.